The clone carrying this T cell receptor beta chain was counted between two and nine times. What it binds is not known. This record belongs to a study of beta chain features in type 1 diabetes. The authors reverse transcribed all of the isolated RNA, so sequencing captured expressed TCRB transcripts. Profiled with immunoSEQ multiplex PCR; TCRdb holds only in-frame clones, not every one. The sample holds hundreds of thousands of clones, about 14% seen once. Findings of the study overall: All four CD4+ subsets from Type 1 diabetes patients carried moderately but significantly shorter TCRB CDR3s. Equally in patients and controls, PCR might preferentially amplify shorter templates.

The V end lost 2 bases, the J end lost 2 bases, and 8 bases lay between the germline ends. The germline gives CDR1 MNHEY, CDR2 SVGAGI. The CDR3 has 14 amino acids. The chain recombines TRBV6-5 with TRBJ2-3, with D perhaps TRBD1 (6 bases). The sample consisted of naive CD4+ T cells from blood. The TCR originated in a young man with type 1 diabetes. CDR3 nucleotides: TGTGCCAGCAGTTACGGGACAAACACAGATACGCAGTATTTT. The encoded protein is CASSYGTNTDTQYF.